A selection of T cell receptor beta chains follows, all from one sample in a study of shared clonotypes between healthy human individuals. Method: immunoSEQ multiplex PCR; TCRdb's copy keeps in-frame clones and lacks some. The table shows under 600,000 clones, with about 79% occurring only once. Sequenced sample: PBMCs. The receptors stem from a middle-aged woman in good health. Some clones in this sample may be carry-over from other donors' samples. Each CDR3 is given with its conserved first and last residue. A D gene is named only where the DNA matches it firmly. Clone size is shown for a subset of rows, as once, few, many or a class of expanded clone.

v_call	j_call	clone_size	d_call	cdr3_nt	cdr3_aa
TRBV28	TRBJ2-7	.	TRBD2	TGTGCCAGCGGTGAAGGACTAGCGGCCTCCTACGAGCAGTACTTC	CASGEGLAASYEQYF
TRBV19	TRBJ1-1	.	.	TGTGCCAGTAGTACCCAGATGAACACTGAAGCTTTCTTT	CASSTQMNTEAFF
TRBV11-3	TRBJ2-1	once	.	TGTGCCAGCAGCTTTGAAGGGAGGCATGAGCAGTTCTTC	CASSFEGRHEQFF
TRBV5-1	TRBJ1-3	once	.	TGCGCCACCCGTGAGGGGCTTAGTTCTGGAAACACCATATATTTT	CATREGLSSGNTIYF
TRBV4-1	TRBJ2-1	.	TRBD2	TGCGCCAGCAGCCAGGACCCCCTAGCGGGAGGGGGCTACAATGAGCAGTTCTTC	CASSQDPLAGGGYNEQFF
TRBV27	TRBJ2-2	.	.	TGTGCCAGCAGTTGGAGTAGCGAGACAATCAACACCGGGGAGCTGTTTTTT	CASSWSSETINTGELFF
TRBV28	TRBJ2-5	many	.	TGTGCCAGCAGTTCTTCCCTTTCCGGGACATTCTTACAAGAGACCCAGTACTTC	CASSSSLSGTFLQETQYF
TRBV5-1	TRBJ2-7	.	.	TGCGCCAGCAGCCTCGATGGTACAACTAGAGCCTACGAGCAGTACTTC	CASSLDGTTRAYEQYF
TRBV28	TRBJ1-1	.	.	TGTGCCAGCAGAACGTCAGACAGAACTGAAGCTTTCTTT	CASRTSDRTEAFF
TRBV29-1	TRBJ2-3	few	.	TGCAGCGCGACATTTCGAGCAGATACGCAGTATTTT	CSATFRADTQYF
TRBV15	TRBJ2-7	.	.	TGTGCCACCAACACCGGACAGCGCTACGAGCAGTACTTC	CATNTGQRYEQYF
TRBV2	TRBJ2-5	.	.	TGTGCCAGCAGTGTTATTGGGACTCAAGAGACCCAGTACTTC	CASSVIGTQETQYF
TRBV27	TRBJ2-1	once	TRBD1	TGTGCCAGCAAGGAGGGACAGGGGGAGTACAATGAGCAGTTCTTC	CASKEGQGEYNEQFF
TRBV19	TRBJ1-5	.	TRBD1	TGTGCCAGTAGTTGGACAGGAGATCAGCCCCAGCATTTT	CASSWTGDQPQHF
TRBV11-2	TRBJ2-7	once	.	TGTGCCAGCAGCTTAGTACACCAAAACTACGAGCAGTACTTC	CASSLVHQNYEQYF
TRBV2	TRBJ2-4	.	TRBD2	TGTGCCAGTCCTCGTGGGGTGGTAGCGGGAGACGCGGGAGCCAAAAACATTCAGTACTTC	CASPRGVVAGDAGAKNIQYF